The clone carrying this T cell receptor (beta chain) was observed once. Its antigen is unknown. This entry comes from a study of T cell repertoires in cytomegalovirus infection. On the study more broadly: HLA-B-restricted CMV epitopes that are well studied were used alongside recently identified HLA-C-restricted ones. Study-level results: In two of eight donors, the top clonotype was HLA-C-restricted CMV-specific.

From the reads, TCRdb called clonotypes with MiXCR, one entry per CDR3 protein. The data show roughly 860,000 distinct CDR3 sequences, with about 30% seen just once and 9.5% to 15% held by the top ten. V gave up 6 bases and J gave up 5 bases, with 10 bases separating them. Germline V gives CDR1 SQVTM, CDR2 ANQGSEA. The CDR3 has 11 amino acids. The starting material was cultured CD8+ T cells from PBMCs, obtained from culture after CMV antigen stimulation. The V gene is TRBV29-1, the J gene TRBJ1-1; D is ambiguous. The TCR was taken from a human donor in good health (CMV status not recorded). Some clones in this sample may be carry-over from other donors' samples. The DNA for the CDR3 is TGCAGCGTCCTGTGGGTTACTGAAGCTTTCTTT. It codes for CSVLWVTEAFF.